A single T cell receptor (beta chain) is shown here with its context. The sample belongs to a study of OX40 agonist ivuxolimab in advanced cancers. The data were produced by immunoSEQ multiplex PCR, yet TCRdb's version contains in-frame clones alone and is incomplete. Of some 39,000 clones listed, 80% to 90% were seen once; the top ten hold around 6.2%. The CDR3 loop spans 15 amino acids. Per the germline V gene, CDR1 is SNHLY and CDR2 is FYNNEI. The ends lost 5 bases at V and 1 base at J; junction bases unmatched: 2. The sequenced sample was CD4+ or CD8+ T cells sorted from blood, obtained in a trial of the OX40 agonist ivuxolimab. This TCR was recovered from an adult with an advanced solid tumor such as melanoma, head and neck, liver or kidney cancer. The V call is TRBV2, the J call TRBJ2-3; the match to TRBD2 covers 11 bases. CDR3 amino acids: CASSRTSGRTDTQYF. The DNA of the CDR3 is TGTGCCAGCAGTCGGACTAGCGGGCGCACAGATACGCAGTATTTT.